What follows is one T cell receptor (beta chain) and its context. The antigen is undetermined. These data are taken from a study of radiotherapy plus CTLA-4 blockade in lung cancer. Study as a whole: In roughly 19% of patients, objective responses were seen; around 31% had disease control.

This table comes from immunoSEQ multiplex PCR, and its TCRdb copy is limited to in-frame clones, with some not included. The sample lists approximately 94,000 clones, roughly 80% seen once, with roughly 23% in the top ten. Germline V gene sequence: CDR1 MNHEY, CDR2 SVGAGI. Trimming cost V 7 bases and J 5 bases, with 18 bases left between them. The CDR3 extends over 15 amino acids. The study gave focal radiation plus ipilimumab CTLA-4 blockade to patients with chemo-refractory metastatic non-small-cell lung cancer. Study conclusions and caveats: Once radiotherapy plus ipilimumab had been given, TCR clones derived from tumor expanded in blood. With interferon-beta, early dynamics of blood T cell clones were reported to best predict response.

This clonotype originated in a human donor with non-small cell lung cancer that progressed on radiotherapy plus ipilimumab. V and J are TRBV6-5 and TRBJ2-1; a possible D gene is TRBD2 (6 bases). The sequencing here drew on peripheral blood, taken from a patient treated with radiotherapy plus ipilimumab. CDR3 nucleotides: TGTGCCAGCACCCCGTCGGGTAGCGGAAACAATGAGCAGTTCTTC. Its translation is CASTPSGSGNNEQFF.